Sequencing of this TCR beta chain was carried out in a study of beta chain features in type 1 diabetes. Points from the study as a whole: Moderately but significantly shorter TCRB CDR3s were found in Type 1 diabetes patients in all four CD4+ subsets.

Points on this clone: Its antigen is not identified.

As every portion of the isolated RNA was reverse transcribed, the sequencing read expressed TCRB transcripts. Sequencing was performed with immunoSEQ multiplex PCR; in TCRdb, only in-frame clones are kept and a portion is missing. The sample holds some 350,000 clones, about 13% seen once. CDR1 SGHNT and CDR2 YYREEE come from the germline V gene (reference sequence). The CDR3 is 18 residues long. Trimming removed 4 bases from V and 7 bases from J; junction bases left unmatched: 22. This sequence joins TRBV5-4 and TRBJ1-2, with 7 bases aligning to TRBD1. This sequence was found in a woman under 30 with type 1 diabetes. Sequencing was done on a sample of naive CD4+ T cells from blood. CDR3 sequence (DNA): TGTGCCAGCAGCCTGGGGGGGACAGCCCTTTTCCAATCGGGTGGCTACACCTTC. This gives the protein CASSLGGTALFQSGGYTF.